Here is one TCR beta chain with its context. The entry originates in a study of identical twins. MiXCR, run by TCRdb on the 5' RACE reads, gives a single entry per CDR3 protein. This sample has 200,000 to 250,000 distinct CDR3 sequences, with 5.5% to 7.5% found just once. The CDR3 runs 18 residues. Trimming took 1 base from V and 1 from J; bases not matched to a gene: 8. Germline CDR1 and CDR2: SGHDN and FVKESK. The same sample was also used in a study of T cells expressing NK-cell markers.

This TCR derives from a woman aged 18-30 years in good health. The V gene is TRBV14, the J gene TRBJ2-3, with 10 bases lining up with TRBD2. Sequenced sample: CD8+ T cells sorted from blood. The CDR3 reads CASSQVIGTSARTDTQYF. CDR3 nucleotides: TGTGCCAGCAGCCAAGTTATCGGGACTAGCGCCCGCACAGATACGCAGTATTTT. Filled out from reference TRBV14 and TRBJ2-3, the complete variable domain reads EAGVTQFPSHSVIEKGQTVTLRCDPISGHDNLYWYRRVMGKEIKFLLHFVKESKQDESGMPNNRFLAERTGGTYSTLKVQPAELEDSGVYFCASSQVIGTSARTDTQYFGPGTRLTVL.